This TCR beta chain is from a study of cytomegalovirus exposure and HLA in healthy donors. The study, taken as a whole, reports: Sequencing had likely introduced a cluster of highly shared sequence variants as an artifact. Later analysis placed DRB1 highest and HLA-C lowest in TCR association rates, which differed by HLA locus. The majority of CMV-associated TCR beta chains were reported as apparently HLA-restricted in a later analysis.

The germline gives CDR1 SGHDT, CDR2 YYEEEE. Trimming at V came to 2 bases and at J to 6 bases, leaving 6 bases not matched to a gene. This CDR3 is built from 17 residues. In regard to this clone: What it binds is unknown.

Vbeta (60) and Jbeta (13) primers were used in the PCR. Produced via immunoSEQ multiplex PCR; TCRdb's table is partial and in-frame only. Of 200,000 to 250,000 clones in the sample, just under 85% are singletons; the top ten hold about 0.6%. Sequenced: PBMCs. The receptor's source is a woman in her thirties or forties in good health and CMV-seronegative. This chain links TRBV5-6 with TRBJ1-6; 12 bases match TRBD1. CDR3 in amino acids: CASSLPGQGARNSPLHF. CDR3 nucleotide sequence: TGTGCCAGCAGCTTACCGGGACAGGGGGCGCGTAATTCACCCCTCCACTTT.